This T cell receptor beta chain was identified during a study of blood T cell repertoires in COVID-19. For the study at large: Collection of acute and convalescent COVID-19 samples took place in the United States, Italy and Spain.

Profiled with immunoSEQ multiplex PCR; TCRdb holds only in-frame clones, not every one. This table holds about 210,000 clones, about 84% found once. This clone was detected once. The CDR3 sequence is 16 residues long. Trimming took off 3 bases at V and 3 bases at J, with 15 bases between the two ends. What was sequenced was peripheral blood. The gene calls are TRBV23-1 and TRBJ1-5; weak D call: TRBD1 (6 bases). TRBV23-1 is labeled an ORF, and its function is uncertain. The TCR was taken from a woman of 80 years or more with COVID-19, enrolled during active disease. CDR3 nucleotide sequence: TGCGCCAGCAGTCAGGCCAGGGTGGGGGCCAATCAGCCCCAGCATTTT. Translating gives CASSQARVGANQPQHF.